This T cell receptor beta chain appears in the sequencing data of a study of memory CD8 T cells in hepatitis C reinfection. In the study overall: Samples before reinfection came 55 to 20 weeks prior to detection.

Time point given: pre-reinfection, 55 to 20 weeks before reinfection detection. No in vitro expansion preceded TCR sequencing of the sorted cells. The Montreal HEPCO cohort supplied donors who inject drugs. At all three reinfection time points, viable CD3+ CD8+ CD45RO- cells from a couple of donors served as controls. The assay was immunoSEQ multiplex PCR, and TCRdb's table has in-frame clones only and misses some. The sample has over 50,000 clones; approximately 89% are singletons. The origin of this receptor is a man aged 18 to 35 with hepatitis C virus infection. The sample comprised naive CD8+ T cells sorted from blood.

This chain's CDR3 is CASSIFGSSYNEQFF. The CDR3 DNA is TGTGCCAGTAGTATATTCGGGAGCTCCTACAATGAGCAGTTCTTC. The J gene is TRBJ2-1, the V gene TRBV19; D may be TRBD2 (6 bases). Germline V gene lookup returns CDR1 LNHDA and CDR2 SQIVND (reference sequence). V was clipped by 2 bases and J by 0 bases, with 8 bases between them. The CDR3 consists of 15 residues.